This T cell receptor (beta chain) originates from a study of blood T cells in healthy people across ages. Study as a whole: Template-switching capture recovered about one barcoded beta molecule per two T cells.

Primers used in a second PCR of about 6 to 11 cycles were a sample-barcoded 5' primer and a J-beta primer mix. Each of the cDNA molecules was tagged by a template-switch adaptor with 12 random nucleotides. No fewer than 3 million CDR3-containing paired-end reads came from each sample. TCRdb independently ran MiXCR on the 5' RACE reads; one entry per CDR3 protein. Of about 780,000 distinct CDR3 sequences detected, roughly 46% appear once; the ten largest clones hold roughly 18%. This clonotype was counted once. Its matching antigen is unknown. Regarding the study as a whole: Any changes in expanded clonotypes were possibly confounded, as donor CMV status remained unknown.

The receptor was derived from a man older than 75 in good health. Material: blood.

Here the CDR3 reads CATSQRDFTDTQYF. CDR3 in DNA: TGTGCCACCAGCCAGAGGGACTTCACAGATACGCAGTATTTT. V usage is TRBV24-1 and J usage is TRBJ2-3, with D maybe TRBD2 (6 bases). Trimming pared 7 bases from V and 2 bases from J, leaving 12 bases between. CDR3 length: 14 residues. The germline V gene has CDR1 KGHDR and CDR2 SFDVKD.